This TCR beta chain derives from a study of cytomegalovirus exposure and HLA in healthy donors (dated by TCRdb to about 2017). Regarding the research as a whole: In an earlier analysis of 587 of the donors, about 260 Gb of sequence data and 90 million to 120 million unique TCR beta sequences from 150 million to 200 million T cells were reported. HLA typing included class I and class II loci at four-digit resolution. The later analysis used no new phenotypic data to find candidate immune exposures, relying instead on TCR beta sequences and their occurrence across donors. To predict cytomegalovirus infection status, the study combined high-throughput TCR immunosequencing, statistical association of individual TCRs with disease status, and machine learning. Because of strong linkage in the cohort, 4 to 6 DR-DQ haplotypes were treated as single units for association and clustering. In a later analysis, previously published TCR beta repertoires from 666 donors were re-analyzed and high-resolution HLA genotyping was added so that TCR occurrence patterns could be studied. A separate validation cohort of some 130 different subjects was used in addition to the 666-subject first cohort. Among approximately 370 genotyped donors of the cohort, an average of around 220,000 unique TCR beta nucleotide sequences was sequenced per donor, of which 15% to 20% were non-productive. All discovery cohort repertoires had been generated on a single sequencing platform. Among the roughly 400 genotyped donors, approximately 81% belonged to the genetic ancestry cluster associated with self-reported Caucasian donors. Typing coverage differed by locus: A, B, C, DRB1 and DQB1 were typed in about 620-630 donors, DQA1 in about 550, DPA1 in approximately 610, and DPB1 in roughly 450. The aim of the study was to test whether cataloging public T cell receptors could identify signatures of past pathogen exposure. A later genetic analysis used genome-wide SNP genotypes for about three fifths of the 666 donors, treating that subset as a discovery cohort. An earlier analysis of approximately 500 of the donors applied high-throughput TCR beta sequencing to assess whether each TCR beta V gene segment acted as functional or pseudogenic. Alongside the repertoire data, information on donor age, sex, ethnicity and CMV serostatus was compiled. An early release covering roughly 580 HLA-typed donors comprised approximately 300 gigabases of sequencing data and roughly 85 million unique TCR sequences. Using immunosequencing, the study profiled T cell repertoires from 500 to 800 subjects and related those repertoires to cytomegalovirus serostatus. What the work shows at the level of the full study, not this receptor alone: While some public TCRs were present in many individuals, most TCR sequences turned up only very rarely across donors. In a later analysis, several top co-occurrence clusters were reported to appear linked to parvovirus B19, influenza, CMV and Epstein-Barr virus. In vitro tests confirmed that three of the cytomegalovirus-associated TCR beta chains recognize cytomegalovirus antigens. A cluster of highly shared sequence variants was judged likely to represent a technical artifact of the sequencing pipeline. A further reported finding was that TCR beta sequences accurately predicted the HLA-A and HLA-B alleles for most subjects in the first cohort. The cohort was sequenced for TCR beta chains only, and without alpha or paired-chain data the features that could be detected were limited. A later genetic analysis reported fewer N-insertions in productive TCRs among donors in an Asian-associated ancestry cluster than the roughly 720-donor mean. A total of fewer than 200 TCR beta chains were listed by the study as associated with cytomegalovirus. Linkage disequilibrium might explain the correlated functional status among segregating V segments, but an unknown experimental factor could not be excluded. Cytomegalovirus status was reported to be diagnosed by the classifier with high specificity and sensitivity in both the original and validation cohorts. Over 15 rarely observed V segments, including chromosome 9 orphons, were excluded from the earlier analysis of about 600 of the donors because counts were too low. The presence/absence analyses assumed that sequencing depth was roughly uniform across donors, and that assumption may not be true. In a later analysis, TCR association rates were found to vary across HLA loci, with the most associated TCRs seen for DRB1 alleles and the fewest for HLA-C alleles. Compared with equally common non-associated chains, HLA-associated TCR beta chains in a later analysis were more clonally expanded and had lower generation probabilities. In an earlier analysis of approximately 590 of the donors, most TCR beta V segments appeared in productive rearrangements about 90% or about 30% of the time, broadly matching IMGT annotations. Assigning TCR associations to individual alleles was difficult when HLA alleles, especially DR and DQ, strongly co-occurred. HLA typing was unavailable for some donors at each locus, so association tests used only the typed subset. In a later analysis, most CMV-associated TCR beta chains were found to appear HLA-restricted, with HLA associations seemingly driven largely by CMV exposure. Immune exposure information for the cohort was limited to CMV serostatus. The authors suggested that the approach could potentially be generalized to other disease states and immunological phenotypes. V-gene and J-gene trimming of TCR beta chains was associated with a missense DCLRE1C variant in a later genetic analysis, and the association was replicated in an independent cohort. Some IMGT-functional V segments, including TRBV6-2 and TRBV6-3, could not be distinguished by the 87-base-pair reads and were therefore excluded. Specific HLA alleles were associated with around 18,000 TCR beta sequences at a false discovery rate of 0.05 in a later analysis.

Library preparation employed the immunoSEQ multiplex PCR assay. A mixture of 60 forward primers for TCR Vbeta segments and 13 reverse primers for TCR Jbeta segments was used in the multiplex PCR. Amplification of the CDR3 region of rearranged TCR beta genes was performed with a multiplex PCR assay on genomic DNA. Amplified TCR beta libraries were sequenced as 87-base-pair reads on the Illumina HiSeq System. Turning to the authors' computational methods: In a later analysis, some 80 million unique TCR beta chains were counted across the 666 repertoires, and roughly 10 million of these chains were shared by at least two donors. A nearest-neighbor algorithm error-corrected the raw reads and collapsed the reads into unique sequences, merging closely related sequences to remove PCR and sequencing errors. To assign V, D and J gene segments, CDR3 sequences were aligned to IMGT reference sequences. For a sequence to be retained, a match of at least six nucleotides was required to both a V gene segment and a J gene segment. Rearrangements were classified as productive when the CDR3 lacked stop codons and remained in frame with V and J, and all other rearrangements were classified as non-productive. Following IMGT convention, CDR3 was defined as the stretch from the second conserved V-encoded cysteine up to the conserved J-encoded phenylalanine. Sequences without an unambiguous match to a single V gene segment were excluded from the earlier analysis of several hundred of the donors. An earlier analysis of over 450 of the donors classified V segments as functional when productive rearrangements were above 56.7% and as segregating when the standard deviation between donors was above 5%. A statistical classification framework was developed to diagnose cytomegalovirus status using the catalog of TCR beta chain sequences. V and J gene assignment, in a later analysis, came from comparing TCR nucleotide sequences with IMGT/GENE-DB human TR gene sequences. In a later analysis, CDR3 sequences and most-parsimonious VDJ recombination scenarios were assigned using the TCRdist pipeline. In a later analysis, each TCR beta chain was defined by its CDR3 amino acid sequence together with its V-gene family, and reads lacking a unique V-gene family were excluded. A later analysis removed 550 to 700 highly shared, low-generation-probability nucleotide sequences to deal with suspected cross-contamination and a sequencing artifact. In a later analysis, a clonal expansion index was calculated for each public chain from normalized within-repertoire ranks of inferred template counts. A later analysis computed generation probabilities with a VDJ recombination model fitted to out-of-frame rearrangements, and checked the results against IGoR. In a later analysis, TCR-TCR, TCR-HLA and TCR-CMV co-occurrence was scored with hypergeometric tests, and a repertoire-size bias correction was applied to TCR pairs. In a later analysis, false discovery rates were estimated by permuting HLA or CMV assignments 20 times. In a later analysis, co-occurring TCRs were grouped with DBSCAN, and TCRdist sequence similarity was added when clustering was performed within HLA-allele-positive subsets. For co-occurrence clustering, repertoires with fewer than 30,000 or more than 120,000 public chains were excluded, along with roughly five repertoires with anomalous nucleotide sharing. Sourced from immuneACCESS, this table was stored by TCRdb with only in-frame sequences that have V and J called. A share of the clones is absent; for the studies checked, an unresolved V gene accounts for under half, and the remainder has no known explanation. The D gene and trimming were derived from the DNA, and the V and J assignments and clone size from that table. Across this sample there are about 130,000 clones, with roughly 78% seen only once. The ten top clones hold 11% of the sample.

With respect to this clone: The specificity of this receptor is unknown. Within one base of it there is no much larger clone, and no base qualities were kept.

Trimming accounts for 3 bases at V and 3 bases at J, while the number of junction bases matched to no gene is 9. The CDR3 covers 15 residues, taking in both the cysteine and the phenylalanine. The DNA shown is the 45-base CDR3, in frame from base 1. The germline V gene yields SQVTM for CDR1 and ANQGSEA for CDR2. The cohort comprised under 700 healthy bone marrow donors. At the time of sampling, all cohort members were nominally healthy, though unrecorded immune exposures were likely present. The donor was CMV seropositive and belonged to the group of 250 to 300 seropositive cohort members. A peripheral blood sample was collected from each donor, and TCR beta sequencing was performed on peripheral blood mononuclear cells. The Qiagen DNeasy Blood Extraction Kit was used to extract genomic DNA from the blood cell samples.

Sample: PBMCs. This chain joins TRBV29-1 to TRBJ2-7; 9 junctional bases match TRBD1. The receptor comes from a man aged 25-40 years in good health and CMV-seropositive. The sequence in DNA is TGCAGCGTTGACCTGGGACAGGGTATCTTCTACGAGCAGTACTTC. It specifies CSVDLGQGIFYEQYF.